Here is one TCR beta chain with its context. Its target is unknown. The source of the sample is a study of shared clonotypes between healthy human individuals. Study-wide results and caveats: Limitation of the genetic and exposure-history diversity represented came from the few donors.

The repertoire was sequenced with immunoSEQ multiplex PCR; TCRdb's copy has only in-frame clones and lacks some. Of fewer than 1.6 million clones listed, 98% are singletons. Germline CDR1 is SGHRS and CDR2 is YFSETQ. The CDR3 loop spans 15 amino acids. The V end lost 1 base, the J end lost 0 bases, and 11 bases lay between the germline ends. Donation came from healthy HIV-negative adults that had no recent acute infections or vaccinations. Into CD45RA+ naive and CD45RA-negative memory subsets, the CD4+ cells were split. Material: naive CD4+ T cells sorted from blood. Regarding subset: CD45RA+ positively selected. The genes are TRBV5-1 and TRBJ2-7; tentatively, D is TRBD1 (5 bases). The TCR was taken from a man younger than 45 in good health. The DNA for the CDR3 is TGCGCCAGCAGCTTGATGGACATACTCTCCTACGAGCAGTACTTC. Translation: CASSLMDILSYEQYF. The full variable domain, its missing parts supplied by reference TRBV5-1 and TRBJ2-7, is KAGVTQTPRYLIKTRGQQVTLSCSPISGHRSVSWYQQTPGQGLQFLFEYFSETQRNKGNFPGRFSGRQFSNSRSEMNVSTLELGDSALYLCASSLMDILSYEQYFGPGTRLTVT.